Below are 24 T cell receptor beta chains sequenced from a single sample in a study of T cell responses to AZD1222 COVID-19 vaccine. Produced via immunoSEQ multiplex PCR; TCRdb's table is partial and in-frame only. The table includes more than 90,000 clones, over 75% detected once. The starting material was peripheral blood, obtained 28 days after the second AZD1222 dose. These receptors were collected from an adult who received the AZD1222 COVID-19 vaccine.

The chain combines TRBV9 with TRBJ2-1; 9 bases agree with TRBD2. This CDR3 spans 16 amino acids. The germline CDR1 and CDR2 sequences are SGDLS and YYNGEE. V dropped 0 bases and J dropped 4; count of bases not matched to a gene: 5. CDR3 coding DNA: TGTGCCAGCAGCGTAGTTTTGACTAGCGGTTACAATGAGCAGTTCTTC. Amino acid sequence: CASSVVLTSGYNEQFF.

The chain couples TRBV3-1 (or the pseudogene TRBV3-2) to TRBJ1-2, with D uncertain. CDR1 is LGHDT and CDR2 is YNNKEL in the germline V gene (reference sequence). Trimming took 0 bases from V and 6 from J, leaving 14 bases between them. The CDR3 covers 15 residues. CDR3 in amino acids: CASSQDIGQADGYTF. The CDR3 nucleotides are TGTGCCAGCAGCCAAGATATTGGCCAGGCAGATGGCTACACCTTC.

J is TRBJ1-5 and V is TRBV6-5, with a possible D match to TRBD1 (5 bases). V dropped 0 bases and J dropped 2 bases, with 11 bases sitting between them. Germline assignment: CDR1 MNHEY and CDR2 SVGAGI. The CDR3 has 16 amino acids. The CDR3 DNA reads TGTGCCAGCAGTTACTCGGGGACCTTGGGCAATCAGCCCCAGCATTTT. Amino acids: CASSYSGTLGNQPQHF.

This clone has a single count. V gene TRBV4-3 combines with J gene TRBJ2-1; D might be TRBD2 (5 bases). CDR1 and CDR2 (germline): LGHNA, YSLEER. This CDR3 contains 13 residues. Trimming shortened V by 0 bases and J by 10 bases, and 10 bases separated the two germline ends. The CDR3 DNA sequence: TGCGCCAGCAGCCAAGAGGGCTGGGAGGAGCAGTTCTTC. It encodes CASSQEGWEEQFF.

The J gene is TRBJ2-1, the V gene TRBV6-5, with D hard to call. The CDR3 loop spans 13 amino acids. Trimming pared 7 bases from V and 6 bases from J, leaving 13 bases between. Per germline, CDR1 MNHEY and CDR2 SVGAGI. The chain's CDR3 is CASTTTLGNEQFF. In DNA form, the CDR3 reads TGTGCCAGCACTACAACATTAGGCAATGAGCAGTTCTTC.

The CDR3 here is CASSLGPAFGEQYF. CDR3 in DNA: TGTGCCAGCAGCTTAGGACCAGCTTTTGGGGAGCAGTACTTC. This chain links TRBV7-2 with TRBJ2-7; D remains ambiguous. The CDR3 length is 14 residues. Between the trimmed V and J ends, which lost 1 base and 7 bases, there was a span of 14 bases. CDR1 is SGHTA and CDR2 is FQGNSA in the germline V gene.

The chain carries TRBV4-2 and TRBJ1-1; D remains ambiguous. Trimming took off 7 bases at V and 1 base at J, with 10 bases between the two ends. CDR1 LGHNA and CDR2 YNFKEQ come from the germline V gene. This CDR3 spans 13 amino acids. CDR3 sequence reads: CASTDLQNTEAFF. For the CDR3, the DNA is TGTGCCAGCACCGACCTGCAGAACACTGAAGCTTTCTTT.

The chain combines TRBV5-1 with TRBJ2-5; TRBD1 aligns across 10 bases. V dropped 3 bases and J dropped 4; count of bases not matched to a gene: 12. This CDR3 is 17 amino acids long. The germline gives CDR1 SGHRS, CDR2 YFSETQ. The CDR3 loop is CASSYTLTGGVGETQYF. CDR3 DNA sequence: TGCGCCAGCAGCTATACCCTGACAGGGGGCGTAGGAGAGACCCAGTACTTC. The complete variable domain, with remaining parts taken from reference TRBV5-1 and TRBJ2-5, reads KAGVTQTPRYLIKTRGQQVTLSCSPISGHRSVSWYQQTPGQGLQFLFEYFSETQRNKGNFPGRFSGRQFSNSRSEMNVSTLELGDSALYLCASSYTLTGGVGETQYFGPGTRLLVL.

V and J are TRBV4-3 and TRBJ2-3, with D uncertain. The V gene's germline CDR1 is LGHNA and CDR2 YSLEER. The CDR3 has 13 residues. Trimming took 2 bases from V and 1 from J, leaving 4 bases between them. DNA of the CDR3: TGCGCCAGCAGCCAACAGGGCACAGATACGCAGTATTTT. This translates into CASSQQGTDTQYF.

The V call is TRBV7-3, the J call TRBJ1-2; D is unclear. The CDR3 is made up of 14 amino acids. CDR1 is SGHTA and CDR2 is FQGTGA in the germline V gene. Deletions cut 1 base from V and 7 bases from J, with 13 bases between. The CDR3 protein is CASSLSAKLGGYTF. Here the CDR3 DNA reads TGTGCCAGCAGCTTAAGCGCGAAATTAGGTGGCTACACCTTC.

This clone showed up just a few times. CDR3 protein: CASTQGLNTEAFF. For the CDR3, the DNA is TGTGCCAGCACCCAGGGCCTGAACACTGAAGCTTTCTTT. The J gene is TRBJ1-1, the V gene TRBV7-9, with D maybe TRBD1 (5 bases). Germline values: CDR1 SEHNR, CDR2 FQNEAQ (reference sequence). Trimming pared 7 bases from V and 0 bases from J, leaving 9 bases between. The CDR3 is made up of 13 amino acids.

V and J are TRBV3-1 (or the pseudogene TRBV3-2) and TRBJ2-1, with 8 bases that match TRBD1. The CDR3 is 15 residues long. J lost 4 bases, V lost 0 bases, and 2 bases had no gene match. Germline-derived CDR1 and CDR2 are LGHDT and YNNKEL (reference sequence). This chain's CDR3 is CASSQEQGAYNEQFF. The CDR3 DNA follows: TGTGCCAGCAGCCAAGAGCAGGGGGCATACAATGAGCAGTTCTTC.

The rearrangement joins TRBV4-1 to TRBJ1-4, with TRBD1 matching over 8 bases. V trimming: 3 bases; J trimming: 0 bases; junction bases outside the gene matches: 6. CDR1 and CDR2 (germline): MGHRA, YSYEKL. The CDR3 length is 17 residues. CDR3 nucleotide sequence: TGCGCCAGCAGCCACCCGGGACAGGAAACAACTAATGAAAAACTGTTTTTT. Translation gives CASSHPGQETTNEKLFF.

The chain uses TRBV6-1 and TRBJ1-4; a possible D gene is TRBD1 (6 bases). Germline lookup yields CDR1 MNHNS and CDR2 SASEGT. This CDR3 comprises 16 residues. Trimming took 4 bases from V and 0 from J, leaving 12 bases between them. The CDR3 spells CASSGGWDTTNEKLFF. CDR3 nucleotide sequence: TGTGCCAGCAGTGGAGGTTGGGACACAACTAATGAAAAACTGTTTTTT.

The CDR3 loop reads CASSFYTRNTEAFF. CDR3 DNA sequence: TGTGCCAGCAGTTTTTACACTAGGAACACTGAAGCTTTCTTT. V is TRBV28 and J is TRBJ1-1; D not resolved. Germline V lookup: CDR1 MDHEN, CDR2 SYDVKM. CDR3 size: 14 residues. The germline V and J ends were trimmed by 3 bases and 1 base, with 9 bases remaining between them.

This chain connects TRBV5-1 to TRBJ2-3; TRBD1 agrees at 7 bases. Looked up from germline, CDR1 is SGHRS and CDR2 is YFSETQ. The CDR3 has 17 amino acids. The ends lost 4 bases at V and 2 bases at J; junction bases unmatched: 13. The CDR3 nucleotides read TGCGCCAGCAGCCAAAGGATAAACAGGGGCGACACAGATACGCAGTATTTT. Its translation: CASSQRINRGDTDTQYF.

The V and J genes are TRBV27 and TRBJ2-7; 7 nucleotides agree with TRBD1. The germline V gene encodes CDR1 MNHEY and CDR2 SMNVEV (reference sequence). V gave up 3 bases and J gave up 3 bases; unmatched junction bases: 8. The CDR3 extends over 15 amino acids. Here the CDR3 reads CASSFYRGPGYEQYF. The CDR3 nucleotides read TGTGCCAGCAGTTTCTACAGGGGACCAGGCTACGAGCAGTACTTC.

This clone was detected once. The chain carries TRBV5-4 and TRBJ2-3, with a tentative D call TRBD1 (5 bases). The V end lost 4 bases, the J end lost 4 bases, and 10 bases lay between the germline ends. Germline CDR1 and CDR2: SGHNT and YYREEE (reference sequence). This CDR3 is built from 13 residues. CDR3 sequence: CASSADSSDTQYF. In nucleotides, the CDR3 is TGTGCCAGCAGCGCCGACAGTTCAGATACGCAGTATTTT.

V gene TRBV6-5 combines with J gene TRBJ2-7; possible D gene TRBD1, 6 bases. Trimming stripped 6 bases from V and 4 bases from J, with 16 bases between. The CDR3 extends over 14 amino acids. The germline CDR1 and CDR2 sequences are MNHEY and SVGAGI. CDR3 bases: TGTGCCAGCAGCTACACCGGGACAAAGTACGAGCAGTACTTC. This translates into CASSYTGTKYEQYF.

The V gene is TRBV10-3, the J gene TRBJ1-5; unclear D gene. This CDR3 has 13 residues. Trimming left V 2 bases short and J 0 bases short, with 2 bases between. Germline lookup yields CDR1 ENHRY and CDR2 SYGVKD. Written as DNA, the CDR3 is TGTGCCATCAGTGAGAGTAGCAATCAGCCCCAGCATTTT. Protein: CAISESSNQPQHF.

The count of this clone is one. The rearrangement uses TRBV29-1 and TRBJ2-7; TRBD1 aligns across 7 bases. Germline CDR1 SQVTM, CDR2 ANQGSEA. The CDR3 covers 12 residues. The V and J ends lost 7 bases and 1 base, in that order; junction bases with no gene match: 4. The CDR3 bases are TGCAGCGCCCTACAGGGGTCCTACGAGCAGTACTTC. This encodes CSALQGSYEQYF.

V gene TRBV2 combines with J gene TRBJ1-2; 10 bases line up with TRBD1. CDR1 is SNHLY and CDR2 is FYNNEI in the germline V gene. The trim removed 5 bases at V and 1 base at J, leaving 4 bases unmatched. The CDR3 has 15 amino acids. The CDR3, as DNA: TGTGCCAGCAGTATGGGACAGGGGATTAACTATGGCTACACCTTC. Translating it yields CASSMGQGINYGYTF.

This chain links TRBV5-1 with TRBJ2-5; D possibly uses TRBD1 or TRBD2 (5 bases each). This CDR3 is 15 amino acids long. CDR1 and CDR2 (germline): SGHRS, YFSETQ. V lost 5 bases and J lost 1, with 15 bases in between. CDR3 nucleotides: TGCGCCAGCAGAATCGGGTGGGACCCCCAAGAGACCCAGTACTTC. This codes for CASRIGWDPQETQYF.

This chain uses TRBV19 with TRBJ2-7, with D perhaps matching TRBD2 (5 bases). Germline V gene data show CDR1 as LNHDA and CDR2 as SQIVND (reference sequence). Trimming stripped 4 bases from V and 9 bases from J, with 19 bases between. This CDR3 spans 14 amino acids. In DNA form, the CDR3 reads TGTGCCAGTAGTAATCGGCGAGGGTCCGGAGGGCAGTACTTC. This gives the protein CASSNRRGSGGQYF.